The present TCR beta chain was sequenced within a study of technical replicates of blood from several donors. The repertoire was sequenced with immunoSEQ multiplex PCR; TCRdb's copy has only in-frame clones and lacks some. This sample carries approximately 70,000 clones, about 90% of them seen once, and the ten largest clones take about 0.4%. Germline-derived CDR1 and CDR2 are SGHRS and YFSETQ. The CDR3 covers 15 residues. Trimming removed 4 bases at V and 6 bases at J, with 18 bases between. The source of this sequence is a human donor in good health. Material: T cells isolated from PBMCs. The V gene is TRBV5-1, the J gene TRBJ2-3; a possible D gene is TRBD2 (5 bases). CDR3 region: CASSLGEEGWDTQYF. In nucleotides, the CDR3 is TGCGCCAGCAGCCTCGGGGAAGAAGGTTGGGATACGCAGTATTTT.